These T cell receptor beta chains were read from a single sample in a study of blood T cell repertoires in COVID-19. Repertoires were generated with immunoSEQ multiplex PCR, while TCRdb's copy carries only in-frame clones and drops some. Of 120,000 or so clones in the sample, approximately 85% were seen once. The sample comprised peripheral blood. These receptors were taken from a man older than 75 with active or convalescent COVID-19. Both conserved end residues are part of each CDR3. A D gene is named only where the DNA matches it firmly. The size of a clone is reported for some rows only, either as once, few or many, or as a class for expanded clones.

v_gene	j_gene	abundance	d_gene	CDR3aa	CDR3nt
TRBV7-2	TRBJ1-2	few	TRBD1	CASSSSTGNYGYTF	TGTGCCAGCAGCTCTTCGACAGGGAACTATGGCTACACCTTC
TRBV11-2	TRBJ2-5	few	-	CASSPGYQETQYF	TGTGCCAGCAGTCCGGGGTACCAAGAGACCCAGTACTTC
TRBV30	TRBJ1-2	-	-	CAWTQMGSRGYTF	TGTGCCTGGACCCAGATGGGGAGTCGTGGCTACACCTTC
TRBV18	TRBJ1-3	-	TRBD1	CASSPPTGEEGNTIYF	TGTGCCAGCTCACCACCGACAGGGGAAGAAGGAAACACCATATATTTT
TRBV6-6	TRBJ2-5	-	TRBD1	CASSYLGQGLETQYF	TGTGCCAGCAGTTACTTGGGACAGGGATTAGAGACCCAGTACTTC
TRBV4-3	TRBJ2-2	-	TRBD2	CASSQDWRETGELFF	TGCGCCAGCAGCCAAGATTGGCGGGAGACCGGGGAGCTGTTTTTT
TRBV29-1	TRBJ1-5	-	-	CSVGGQGNQPQHF	TGCAGCGTTGGGGGCCAGGGAAATCAGCCCCAGCATTTT
TRBV29-1	TRBJ1-1	-	TRBD1	CSVEHGGTGNTEAFF	TGCAGCGTTGAGCATGGCGGGACAGGGAACACTGAAGCTTTCTTT
TRBV4-1	TRBJ1-2	-	TRBD1	CASSQGQGGNYGYTF	TGCGCCAGCAGCCAAGGACAGGGTGGAAACTATGGCTACACCTTC
TRBV7-3	TRBJ2-2	-	-	CASSPMAAATNTGELFF	TGTGCCAGCAGCCCGATGGCGGCAGCAACTAACACCGGGGAGCTGTTTTTT
TRBV27	TRBJ1-2	-	-	CASTARPGSTYGYTF	TGTGCCAGCACCGCGCGTCCCGGTTCAACTTATGGCTACACCTTC
TRBV18	TRBJ1-5	-	-	CASSPPAGGTYSNQPQHF	TGTGCCAGCTCACCCCCCGCGGGCGGAACTTATAGCAATCAGCCCCAGCATTTT
TRBV7-2	TRBJ2-1	-	TRBD2	CASSLVATSREQFF	TGTGCCAGCAGCTTAGTCGCGACTAGCCGGGAGCAGTTCTTC
TRBV2	TRBJ1-6	-	-	CASSERWGHSPLHF	TGTGCCAGCAGTGAACGATGGGGGCACTCACCCCTCCACTTT
TRBV5-4	TRBJ2-1	once	TRBD2	CASSHLLASEYNEQFF	TGTGCCAGCAGCCACTTACTAGCGTCGGAGTACAATGAGCAGTTCTTC